The 27 T cell receptor beta chains listed next were all sequenced from one sample in a study of Ad26.COV2.S vaccination and SARS-CoV-2 variants. Repertoires were generated with immunoSEQ multiplex PCR, while TCRdb's copy carries only in-frame clones and drops some. The data hold some 190,000 clones, with approximately 88% observed a single time. This specimen was peripheral blood, taken after recovery from COVID-19. The receptor set was obtained from a human donor who had recovered from COVID-19.

This clone appeared once. V usage is TRBV4-2 and J usage is TRBJ2-3, with D possibly being TRBD2 (6 bases). The V end was cut by 4 bases, the J end by 2 bases, with 10 bases between. The CDR3 is made up of 14 amino acids. CDR1 is LGHNA and CDR2 is YNFKEQ in the germline V gene. The CDR3 region is CASSPRDSTDTQYF. Written as DNA, the CDR3 is TGTGCCAGCAGCCCCAGGGACTCCACAGATACGCAGTATTTT.

This clone is a singleton in its sample. The chain links TRBV2 to TRBJ2-1; a weak D match, TRBD1 (5 bases). The germline CDR1 and CDR2 sequences are SNHLY and FYNNEI. This CDR3 comprises 15 residues. Trimming stripped 9 bases from V and 2 bases from J, with 17 bases between. CDR3 coding DNA: TGTGCCAGAAGGGGTCGAAATACGGCCTACAATGAGCAGTTCTTC. This codes for CARRGRNTAYNEQFF. The variable domain in full, with the rest retrieved from reference TRBV2 and TRBJ2-1, is EPEVTQTPSHQVTQMGQEVILRCVPISNHLYFYWYRQILGQKVEFLVSFYNNEISEKSEIFDDQFSVERPDGSNFTLKIRSTKLEDSAMYFCARRGRNTAYNEQFFGPGTRLTVL.

This sequence joins TRBV9 and TRBJ1-2; 9 bases align to TRBD1. V gave up 3 bases and J gave up 5 bases; unmatched junction bases: 8. This CDR3 comprises 15 residues. In germline, CDR1 is SGDLS, CDR2 YYNGEE. The CDR3 DNA is TGTGCCAGCAGCGAGCAGACAGGGGGTGTTTATGGCTACACCTTC. Its protein is CASSEQTGGVYGYTF.

The V call is TRBV9, the J call TRBJ1-1; 9 nucleotides align to TRBD1. This CDR3 region has 13 residues. J was trimmed by 9 bases and V by 3 bases; bases with no gene match: 6. Germline V gives CDR1 SGDLS, CDR2 YYNGEE. CDR3 nucleotides: TGTGCCAGCAGCGCCGGCAACAGGGGGCAAGCTTTCTTT. As protein: CASSAGNRGQAFF.

This rearrangement joins TRBV15 to TRBJ2-5, with unresolved D. The CDR3 spans 15 residues. V was cut by 1 base and J by 0 bases, with 9 bases left in between. Germline CDR1 and CDR2: LNHNV and YYDKDF (reference sequence). The CDR3 sequence is CATSRAQVHQETQYF. The CDR3 coding sequence is TGTGCCACCAGCAGAGCTCAGGTACACCAAGAGACCCAGTACTTC.

This clone showed up just once. The rearrangement joins TRBV2 to TRBJ2-3; unclear D gene. The CDR3 is 15 residues long. Germline values: CDR1 SNHLY, CDR2 FYNNEI. With 6 bases removed from V and 3 bases from J, the gap between germline ends came to 16 bases. The CDR3 bases are TGTGCCAGCAGGATTGGGCCCGGTAATACAGATACGCAGTATTTT. It encodes CASRIGPGNTDTQYF.

The chain carries TRBV5-6 and TRBJ1-2; D is unclear. The germline CDR1 and CDR2 sequences are SGHDT and YYEEEE. This CDR3 has 15 amino acids. The V gene lost 4 bases and the J gene lost 0 bases, with 13 bases spanning the gap. The CDR3 region is CASSPPGVANYGYTF. In nucleotides, the CDR3 is TGTGCCAGCAGCCCCCCGGGCGTCGCTAACTATGGCTACACCTTC.

This rearrangement joins TRBV7-8 to TRBJ1-4; maybe TRBD1 (5 bases). The CDR3 is made up of 15 amino acids. V lost 0 bases, J lost 5 bases, and 10 bases lay in between. Per the germline V gene, CDR1 is SGHVS and CDR2 is FQNEAQ. CDR3 nucleotides: TGTGCCAGCAGCTTAGCGCTAAACAGGAATGAAAAACTGTTTTTT. Its translation is CASSLALNRNEKLFF.

This chain uses TRBV12-3 or TRBV12-4 with TRBJ1-2, with D unclear. Trimming stripped 7 bases from V and 3 bases from J, with 9 bases between. CDR3 length: 12 amino acids. This chain's CDR3 is CASNDGYYGYTF. DNA of the CDR3: TGTGCCAGCAATGACGGTTACTATGGCTACACCTTC.

The genes are TRBV5-1 and TRBJ1-1; no clear D gene. Germline loops: CDR1 SGHRS, CDR2 YFSETQ. CDR3 length equals 15 residues. Trimming took 0 bases from V and 0 from J, leaving 9 bases between them. The CDR3 reads CASSLDGSLNTEAFF. Here the CDR3 DNA reads TGCGCCAGCAGCTTGGACGGCAGTTTGAACACTGAAGCTTTCTTT. Combining the CDR3 with reference TRBV5-1 and TRBJ1-1 gives the whole variable domain KAGVTQTPRYLIKTRGQQVTLSCSPISGHRSVSWYQQTPGQGLQFLFEYFSETQRNKGNFPGRFSGRQFSNSRSEMNVSTLELGDSALYLCASSLDGSLNTEAFFGQGTRLTVV.

The J gene is TRBJ2-3, the V gene TRBV2; TRBD2 might be the D (5 bases). Germline V lookup: CDR1 SNHLY, CDR2 FYNNEI. Trimming removed 6 bases from V and 1 base from J, with 14 bases in between. This CDR3 is 15 amino acids long. As DNA, the CDR3 is TGTGCCAGCAGCCCCTCAGCGAGGGGCACAGATACGCAGTATTTT. This sequence encodes CASSPSARGTDTQYF.

The rearrangement links TRBV5-8 to TRBJ1-4, with TRBD1 matching 8 bases. With V trimmed by 3 bases and J by 5 bases, 6 bases remained unmatched. CDR1 and CDR2 (germline): SGHTS, YDEGEE. The CDR3 loop spans 15 amino acids. CDR3: CASSSSGQGNEKLFF. CDR3 DNA: TGTGCCAGCAGCTCCTCAGGACAGGGAAATGAAAAACTGTTTTTT.

This clone was seen only once. One end of the junction varies from germline; a read error may be responsible. The genes are TRBV3-1 (or the pseudogene TRBV3-2) and TRBJ2-1; D possibly corresponds to TRBD2 (6 bases). CDR1 is LGHDT, CDR2 YNNKEL, per germline (reference sequence). The CDR3 loop spans 11 amino acids. The CDR3 DNA is TGTGCCAGCAGCCAAGAAAGGGAGGCCATCTTC. It specifies CASSQEREAIF.

The chain links TRBV5-6 to TRBJ2-1, with D possibly matching TRBD1 (6 bases). The CDR3 is 13 amino acids. Trimming stripped 2 bases from V and 3 bases from J, with 6 bases between. From germline, CDR1 is SGHDT and CDR2 YYEEEE. DNA of the CDR3: TGTGCCAGCAGCTTCAGGGGCTACAATGAGCAGTTCTTC. Translation gives CASSFRGYNEQFF.

This clone is a singleton in its sample. V usage is TRBV5-6 and J usage is TRBJ2-1, with 7 bases matching TRBD1. Per the germline V gene, CDR1 is SGHDT and CDR2 is YYEEEE. The length of the CDR3 is 16 residues. V shed 2 bases and J 4 bases; nucleotides not matched to a gene: 9. CDR3 sequence: CASSFSTGEVYNEQFF. For the CDR3, the DNA is TGTGCCAGCAGCTTTAGCACAGGGGAAGTTTACAATGAGCAGTTCTTC.

The chain links TRBV5-5 to TRBJ2-7, with D maybe TRBD2 (6 bases). CDR3 length: 15 amino acids. Germline CDR1 reads SGHKS; CDR2 reads YYEKEE (reference sequence). Between the trimmed V and J ends, which lost 4 bases and 2 bases, there was a span of 16 bases. The CDR3 spells CASSPGGSGAYEQYF. The CDR3, as DNA: TGTGCCAGCAGCCCCGGTGGTAGCGGAGCCTACGAGCAGTACTTC.

This clone has a single count. This chain uses TRBV2 with TRBJ1-1; the D gene is possibly TRBD1 (6 bases). Germline CDR1 is SNHLY and CDR2 is FYNNEI. Trimming stripped 2 bases from V and 5 bases from J, with 15 bases between. There are 15 residues in the CDR3. The CDR3 region is CASSERQGIKTEAFF. CDR3 DNA sequence: TGTGCCAGCAGTGAACGGCAGGGGATTAAGACTGAAGCTTTCTTT.

The gene calls are TRBV11-3 and TRBJ2-7; D remains ambiguous. Germline assignment: CDR1 SGHNT and CDR2 YENEEA. Trimming cost V 5 bases and J 5 bases, with 16 bases left between them. The length of the CDR3 is 14 residues. The CDR3 reads CASSPPNSPHEQYF. The CDR3 DNA sequence: TGTGCCAGCAGCCCACCGAACAGTCCCCACGAGCAGTACTTC.

The chain combines TRBV28 with TRBJ1-1, with 9 positions matching TRBD1. Germline lookup yields CDR1 MDHEN and CDR2 SYDVKM. The J segment lost 3 bases and the V segment lost 1 base, leaving 6 bases of the junction unmatched. The CDR3 contains 16 residues. The CDR3 loop is CASSLFLTGGYTEAFF. The CDR3, as DNA: TGTGCCAGCAGTTTATTCCTGACAGGGGGATACACTGAAGCTTTCTTT.

The rearrangement joins TRBV5-4 to TRBJ1-2; D is undetermined. Trimming took 4 bases from V and 3 from J, leaving 13 bases between them. The CDR3 is 14 residues long. Germline CDR1 SGHNT, CDR2 YYREEE (reference sequence). CDR3 protein: CASSGLPGDYGYTF. CDR3 nucleotide sequence: TGTGCCAGCAGCGGGCTGCCGGGCGACTATGGCTACACCTTC.

V gene TRBV23-1 combines with J gene TRBJ2-2; 7 bases are shared with TRBD1. TRBV23-1 is given ORF status, its function remaining uncertain. The V and J ends lost 6 bases and 3 bases, in that order; junction bases with no gene match: 10. The length of the CDR3 is 16 residues. CDR3 residues: CASRLLTGQDTGELFF. The DNA for the CDR3 is TGCGCCAGCAGGCTATTGACAGGGCAGGACACCGGGGAGCTGTTTTTT.

This chain joins TRBV6-6 and TRBJ1-5; D not certain. CDR1 and CDR2 (germline): MNHNY, SVGAGI (reference sequence). The CDR3 length is 14 residues. The germline V and J ends were trimmed by 2 bases and 4 bases, with 9 bases remaining between them. The CDR3 protein is CASSYEGSNQPQHF. CDR3 in DNA: TGTGCCAGCAGTTACGAAGGGAGTAATCAGCCCCAGCATTTT.

The V call is TRBV19, the J call TRBJ2-7; a weak D match, TRBD2 (6 bases). V was trimmed by 3 bases and J by 2 bases, leaving 14 bases between them. The CDR3 is made up of 15 amino acids. Per germline, CDR1 LNHDA and CDR2 SQIVND (reference sequence). CDR3 in DNA: TGTGCCAGTAGTATCGTAGCGGAGAAGCCCTACGAGCAGTACTTC. It specifies CASSIVAEKPYEQYF.

The chain combines TRBV7-9 with TRBJ2-7; weak D call: TRBD2 (6 bases). There are 15 residues in the CDR3. The germline V and J ends were trimmed by 5 bases and 2 bases, with 16 bases remaining between them. The germline V gene has CDR1 SEHNR and CDR2 FQNEAQ (reference sequence). The CDR3 DNA sequence: TGTGCCAGCAGCCCTCGGACTACCCGAACCTACGAGCAGTACTTC. This gives the protein CASSPRTTRTYEQYF.

This clone was recorded a few times. The chain has TRBV5-1 and TRBJ1-1; tentative D call: TRBD1 (6 bases). In germline, CDR1 is SGHRS, CDR2 YFSETQ. Trimming removed 2 bases at V and 3 bases at J, with 11 bases between. The CDR3 is made up of 14 amino acids. The CDR3 DNA sequence: TGCGCCAGCAGCTTCGACAGGCTCTACACTGAAGCTTTCTTT. It is translated as CASSFDRLYTEAFF. Full variable domain (rest looked up from reference TRBV5-1 and TRBJ1-1): KAGVTQTPRYLIKTRGQQVTLSCSPISGHRSVSWYQQTPGQGLQFLFEYFSETQRNKGNFPGRFSGRQFSNSRSEMNVSTLELGDSALYLCASSFDRLYTEAFFGQGTRLTVV.

The V call is TRBV12-5, the J call TRBJ2-1; D is unresolved. This CDR3 spans 15 amino acids. Trimming took off 1 base at V and 6 bases at J, with 13 bases between the two ends. Looked up from germline, CDR1 is LGHNT and CDR2 is FRNRAP. This CDR3 is CASGLGLVLFNEQFF. Here the CDR3 DNA reads TGTGCTAGTGGTTTGGGGCTAGTCCTGTTCAATGAGCAGTTCTTC.

The chain employs TRBV2 and TRBJ2-5; 9 positions agree with TRBD2. Looked up from germline, CDR1 is SNHLY and CDR2 is FYNNEI. The CDR3 is made up of 14 amino acids. Unmatched junction bases numbered 8, after V lost 7 bases and J lost 5 bases. The CDR3 DNA is TGTGCCAGCACAGGGGGGACTAGCTACGAGACCCAGTACTTC. Translating it yields CASTGGTSYETQYF.